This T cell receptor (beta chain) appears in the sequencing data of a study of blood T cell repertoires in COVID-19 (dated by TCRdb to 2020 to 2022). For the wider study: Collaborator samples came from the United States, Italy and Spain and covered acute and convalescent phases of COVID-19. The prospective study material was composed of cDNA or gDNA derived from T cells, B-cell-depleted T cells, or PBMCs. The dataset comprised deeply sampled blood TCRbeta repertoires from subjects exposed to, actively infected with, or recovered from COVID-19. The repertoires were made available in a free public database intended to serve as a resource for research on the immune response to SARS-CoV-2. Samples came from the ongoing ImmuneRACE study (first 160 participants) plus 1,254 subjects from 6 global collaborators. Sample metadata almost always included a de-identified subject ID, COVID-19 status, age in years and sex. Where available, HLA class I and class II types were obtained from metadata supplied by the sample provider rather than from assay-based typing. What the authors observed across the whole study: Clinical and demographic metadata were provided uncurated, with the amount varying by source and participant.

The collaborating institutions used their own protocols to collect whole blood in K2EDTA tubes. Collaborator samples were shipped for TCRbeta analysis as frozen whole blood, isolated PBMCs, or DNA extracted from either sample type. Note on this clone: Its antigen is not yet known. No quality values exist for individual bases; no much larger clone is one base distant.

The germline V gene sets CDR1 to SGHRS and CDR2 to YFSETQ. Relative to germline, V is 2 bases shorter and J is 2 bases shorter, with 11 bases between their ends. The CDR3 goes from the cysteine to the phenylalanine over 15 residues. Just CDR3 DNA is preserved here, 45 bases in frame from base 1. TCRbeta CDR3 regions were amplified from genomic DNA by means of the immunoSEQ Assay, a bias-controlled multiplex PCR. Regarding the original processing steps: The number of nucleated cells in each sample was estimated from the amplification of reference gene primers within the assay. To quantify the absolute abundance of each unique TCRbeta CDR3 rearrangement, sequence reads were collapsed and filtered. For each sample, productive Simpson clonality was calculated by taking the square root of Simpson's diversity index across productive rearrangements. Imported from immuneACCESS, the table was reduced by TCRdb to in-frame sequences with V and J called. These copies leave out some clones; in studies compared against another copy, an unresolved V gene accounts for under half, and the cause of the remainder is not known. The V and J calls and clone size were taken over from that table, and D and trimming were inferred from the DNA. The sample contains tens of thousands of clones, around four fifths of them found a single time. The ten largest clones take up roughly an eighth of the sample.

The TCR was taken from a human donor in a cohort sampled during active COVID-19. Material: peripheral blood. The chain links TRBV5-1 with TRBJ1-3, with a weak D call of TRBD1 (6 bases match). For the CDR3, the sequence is CASSLGTTTGNTIYF. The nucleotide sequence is TGCGCCAGCAGCTTAGGGACAACGACTGGAAACACCATATATTTT. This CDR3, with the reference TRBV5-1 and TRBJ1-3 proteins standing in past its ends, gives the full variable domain KAGVTQTPRYLIKTRGQQVTLSCSPISGHRSVSWYQQTPGQGLQFLFEYFSETQRNKGNFPGRFSGRQFSNSRSEMNVSTLELGDSALYLCASSLGTTTGNTIYFGEGSWLTVV.